A selection of T cell receptor beta chains follows, all from one sample in a study of T cells after yellow fever vaccination. Each CDR3 protein is one row after TCRdb ran MiXCR on the 5' RACE reads. The table records approximately 340,000 distinct CDR3 sequences, roughly 8.7% of them present only once. The sample consisted of PBMCs, taken on the day of the first yellow fever vaccination. These receptor sequences come from a man younger than 35 who received the YFV17D yellow fever vaccine. CDR3s include the opening cysteine and the closing phenylalanine or tryptophan. The order of the fields is CDR3 protein, CDR3 DNA, J gene, D gene, V gene, clone size. D genes are given only for firm matches. Rows give clone size only sometimes, using once, few, many, or a class for an expanded clone.

CDR3aa: CASSPFGQGTGEQYF
CDR3nt: TGTGCCAGCAGCCCCTTTGGACAGGGGACGGGCGAGCAGTACTTC
j_gene: TRBJ2-7
d_gene: TRBD1
v_gene: TRBV4-2
abundance: few

CDR3aa: CSAKRGDTEAFF
CDR3nt: TGCAGTGCCAAACGGGGGGACACTGAAGCTTTCTTT
j_gene: TRBJ1-1
d_gene: NA
v_gene: TRBV20-1
abundance: few

CDR3aa: CSSLAGGAQIEQFF
CDR3nt: TGCAGTTCTTTAGCGGGGGGGGCCCAGATTGAGCAGTTCTTC
j_gene: TRBJ2-1
d_gene: TRBD2
v_gene: TRBV20-1
abundance: many

CDR3aa: CSAEPGEKLFF
CDR3nt: TGCAGTGCGGAGCCGGGAGAAAAACTGTTTTTT
j_gene: TRBJ1-4
d_gene: NA
v_gene: TRBV20-1
abundance: few

CDR3aa: CSARDPGSGEQFF
CDR3nt: TGCAGTGCTAGAGATCCGGGGAGTGGAGAGCAGTTCTTC
j_gene: TRBJ2-1
d_gene: NA
v_gene: TRBV20-1
abundance: few

CDR3aa: CASMVQSRTWGNTIYF
CDR3nt: TGTGCCAGCATGGTCCAATCAAGGACTTGGGGAAACACCATATATTTT
j_gene: TRBJ1-3
d_gene: NA
v_gene: TRBV2
abundance: once

CDR3aa: CASSRYNRDNQETQYF
CDR3nt: TGTGCCAGCAGCAGATATAACCGGGACAACCAAGAGACCCAGTACTTC
j_gene: TRBJ2-5
d_gene: NA
v_gene: TRBV7-2
abundance: NA

CDR3aa: CASSPGQGTKNIQYF
CDR3nt: TGCGCCAGCAGCCCGGGGCAGGGCACCAAAAACATTCAGTACTTC
j_gene: TRBJ2-4
d_gene: NA
v_gene: TRBV4-1
abundance: few

CDR3aa: CSARVSAATDTQYF
CDR3nt: TGCAGTGCTAGAGTTTCAGCGGCGACAGATACGCAGTATTTT
j_gene: TRBJ2-3
d_gene: NA
v_gene: TRBV20-1
abundance: once

CDR3aa: CASSLTGVGTEAFF
CDR3nt: TGTGCCAGCAGCTTAACGGGGGTAGGGACTGAAGCTTTCTTT
j_gene: TRBJ1-1
d_gene: NA
v_gene: TRBV7-3
abundance: many

CDR3aa: CASSLEQGRTKNIQYF
CDR3nt: TGTGCCAGCAGCTTGGAACAGGGCCGAACCAAAAACATTCAGTACTTC
j_gene: TRBJ2-4
d_gene: NA
v_gene: TRBV5-6
abundance: NA

CDR3aa: CSAERGLGSPQETQYF
CDR3nt: TGCAGTGCGGAAAGGGGTCTCGGGTCCCCACAAGAGACCCAGTACTTC
j_gene: TRBJ2-5
d_gene: NA
v_gene: TRBV20-1
abundance: NA

CDR3aa: CAISGRDRGQIGYTF
CDR3nt: TGTGCCATCAGTGGTCGGGACAGGGGGCAAATTGGCTACACCTTC
j_gene: TRBJ1-2
d_gene: TRBD1
v_gene: TRBV10-3
abundance: few

CDR3aa: CASSSFSTDTQYF
CDR3nt: TGTGCCAGCAGCTCCTTTAGCACAGATACGCAGTATTTT
j_gene: TRBJ2-3
d_gene: NA
v_gene: TRBV7-2
abundance: NA

CDR3aa: CASSLAKLAGGRAETQYF
CDR3nt: TGTGCCAGCAGCTTAGCCAAACTAGCGGGGGGGCGGGCGGAGACCCAGTACTTC
j_gene: TRBJ2-5
d_gene: TRBD2
v_gene: TRBV7-2
abundance: few

CDR3aa: CASSIGFIPEAFF
CDR3nt: TGTGCCAGCAGCATCGGGTTTATACCTGAAGCTTTCTTT
j_gene: TRBJ1-1
d_gene: NA
v_gene: TRBV7-9
abundance: NA

CDR3aa: CASPPVGTTDTDTQYF
CDR3nt: TGTGCCAGCCCTCCGGTGGGGACTACTGACACAGATACGCAGTATTTT
j_gene: TRBJ2-3
d_gene: TRBD2
v_gene: TRBV28
abundance: many

CDR3aa: CASSPRTGVEKLFF
CDR3nt: TGTGCCAGCAGCCCGCGGACAGGGGTTGAAAAACTGTTTTTT
j_gene: TRBJ1-4
d_gene: TRBD1
v_gene: TRBV9
abundance: many

CDR3aa: CASSRTGVRETQYF
CDR3nt: TGTGCCAGCTCCCGGACGGGGGTACGAGAGACCCAGTACTTC
j_gene: TRBJ2-5
d_gene: NA
v_gene: TRBV18
abundance: many

CDR3aa: CASSLALPTGELFF
CDR3nt: TGTGCCAGTAGTCTGGCGTTACCCACCGGGGAGCTGTTTTTT
j_gene: TRBJ2-2
d_gene: NA
v_gene: TRBV19
abundance: few

CDR3aa: CASSLQGSNTEAFF
CDR3nt: TGCGCCAGCAGCTTACAGGGCTCTAACACTGAAGCTTTCTTT
j_gene: TRBJ1-1
d_gene: NA
v_gene: TRBV5-1
abundance: many

CDR3aa: CAISESRIDRGRVSDTQYF
CDR3nt: TGTGCCATCAGTGAGTCGCGGATCGACAGGGGAAGGGTTTCAGATACGCAGTATTTT
j_gene: TRBJ2-3
d_gene: TRBD1
v_gene: TRBV10-3
abundance: many

CDR3aa: CASSLAVGADNEQFF
CDR3nt: TGCGCCAGCAGCTTGGCCGTAGGGGCCGACAATGAGCAGTTCTTC
j_gene: TRBJ2-1
d_gene: NA
v_gene: TRBV5-1
abundance: many